These 12 T cell receptor beta chains share one sample of origin, sequenced in a study of T-cell memory formation after mild COVID-19. One entry per CDR3 protein, called by TCRdb with MiXCR from the 5' RACE reads. The table shows 350,000 to 500,000 distinct CDR3 sequences, with around 17% occurring only once. The source material was PBMCs or a T cell subset sorted from them (not recorded which). Source of these receptors: a man aged 18 to 35 who had mild COVID-19 (a few samples of this study predate the infection). Cell type and time point are not known.

This chain uses TRBV3-1 with TRBJ1-2; D is unresolved. Germline V gene lookup returns CDR1 LGHDT and CDR2 YNNKEL (reference sequence). Trimming pared 0 bases from V and 7 bases from J, leaving 9 bases between. This CDR3 region has 13 residues. CDR3 nucleotide sequence: TGTGCCAGCAGCCAAGAGATCAGTCTTGGCTACACCTTC. Translation gives CASSQEISLGYTF.

The table lists this clonotype with many counts. CDR3 nucleotide sequence: TGCGCCAGCAGCCACCCCGGGCTTAGGGGGGGGGCGTTCCAAGAGACCCAGTACTTC. As protein: CASSHPGLRGGAFQETQYF. The gene calls are TRBV4-1 and TRBJ2-5, with D perhaps matching TRBD2 (7 bases). Trimming cost V 3 bases and J 1 base, with 24 bases left between them. The CDR3 sequence is 19 residues long. Germline V gene sequence: CDR1 MGHRA, CDR2 YSYEKL.

This clonotype was counted a few times. V and J are TRBV6-2 or TRBV6-3 and TRBJ2-1; TRBD2 matches 16 bases. This CDR3 region has 15 residues. Germline lookup yields CDR1 MNHEY and CDR2 SVGEGT. J was trimmed by 4 bases and V by 10 bases; bases with no gene match: 4. CDR3 sequence: CATRGLAGGYNEQFF. CDR3 coding DNA: TGTGCCACTCGGGGACTAGCGGGGGGGTACAATGAGCAGTTCTTC.

The chain combines TRBV5-1 with TRBJ1-6; D ambiguous. The germline V gene encodes CDR1 SGHRS and CDR2 YFSETQ. The CDR3 is made up of 17 amino acids. V was pared by 0 bases and J by 0 bases, with 10 bases between. The CDR3 DNA follows: TGCGCCAGCAGCTTGGAGGCCGTTAGCTCCTATAATTCACCCCTCCACTTT. Its protein product is CASSLEAVSSYNSPLHF.

The table lists this clonotype with a few counts. The rearrangement joins TRBV24-1 to TRBJ2-7; a weak D match, TRBD1 (6 bases). Germline values: CDR1 KGHDR, CDR2 SFDVKD. The CDR3 has 11 amino acids. The CDR3 DNA follows: TGTCCCAAGACAGGTTCCTACGAGCAGTACTTC. This encodes CPKTGSYEQYF.

There are many counts of this clonotype. The genes are TRBV12-3 or TRBV12-4 and TRBJ2-2, with 8 bases aligning to TRBD1. There are 14 residues in the CDR3. The trim removed 3 bases at V and 6 bases at J, leaving 3 bases unmatched. The CDR3 sequence: CASSFQGAAGELFF. In DNA form, the CDR3 reads TGTGCCAGCAGTTTCCAGGGGGCGGCCGGGGAGCTGTTTTTT.

V is TRBV4-2 and J is TRBJ1-5; D gene uncertain. V shed 1 base and J shed 8 bases, with 6 bases lying between them. The CDR3 consists of 12 residues. The germline CDR1 and CDR2 sequences are LGHNA and YNFKEQ. This chain's CDR3 is CASSQAGEPQHF. The CDR3 bases are TGTGCCAGCAGCCAAGCCGGTGAGCCCCAGCATTTT.

This clonotype has only a few counts. The V call is TRBV7-2, the J call TRBJ1-1; D is undetermined. CDR1 SGHTA and CDR2 FQGNSA come from the germline V gene. Between the trimmed V and J ends, which lost 5 bases and 6 bases, there was a span of 16 bases. This CDR3 region has 14 residues. The CDR3 here is CASSGWVEGSEAFF. DNA for the CDR3: TGTGCCAGCAGCGGGTGGGTGGAGGGCTCTGAAGCTTTCTTT.

This clonotype was seen more than once but under ten times. J is TRBJ2-7 and V is TRBV4-3; D perhaps matches TRBD2 (7 bases). There are 17 residues in the CDR3. V was cut by 4 bases and J by 2 bases, with 21 bases left in between. The germline V gene encodes CDR1 LGHNA and CDR2 YSLEER. The CDR3 reads CASSPSGGPTQPYEQYF. The DNA for the CDR3 is TGCGCCAGCAGCCCTTCGGGGGGCCCTACGCAGCCCTACGAGCAGTACTTC.

This clonotype was seen only a few times. The CDR3 DNA reads as TGTGCCAGCAGTGAGTACAATTCCCACGATGGCTACACCTTC. Translation: CASSEYNSHDGYTF. V and J are TRBV9 and TRBJ1-2; D remains ambiguous. In germline, CDR1 is SGDLS, CDR2 YYNGEE. Trimming took off 5 bases at V and 6 bases at J, with 17 bases between the two ends. The CDR3 has 14 residues.

There are a few counts of this clonotype. The V gene is TRBV6-2 or TRBV6-3, the J gene TRBJ1-2; D gene ambiguous. V lost 5 bases and J 8 bases, leaving 18 bases between the germline ends. The CDR3 consists of 14 residues. Per germline, CDR1 MNHEY and CDR2 SVGEGT. The CDR3 reads CASSPRGEGGGYTF. The CDR3 DNA reads TGTGCCAGCAGTCCTCGGGGAGAGGGTGGCGGCTACACCTTC.

This clonotype turned up a few times. The gene calls are TRBV10-2 and TRBJ2-3, with a tentative D call TRBD2 (6 bases). This CDR3 contains 14 residues. Looked up from germline, CDR1 is WSHSY and CDR2 is SAAADI. V was pared by 6 bases and J by 0 bases, with 10 bases between. This CDR3 is CASSTSTSTDTQYF. The CDR3 DNA is TGCGCCAGCAGCACTAGCACCAGCACAGATACGCAGTATTTT.